This T cell receptor (beta chain) was recovered during a study of CD8+CD57+ T cells in acquired aplastic anemia. The overall study: Sorting CD4+ and CD8+ cells gave DNA averaging roughly 3.2 ug. Study observations and caveats: A set of approximately 29 CD8+ CDR3 sequences was shared between patients and controls, and these sequences appeared highly expressed in patients.

There are 15 residues in the CDR3. Germline CDR1 SNHLY, CDR2 FYNNEI. The V end lost 7 bases, the J end lost 2 bases, and 15 bases lay between the germline ends. Patients picked for sequencing had shown CD8+CD57+ cell expansion detected by flow cytometry. TCR beta VDJ combinations and CDR3 sequences were profiled from genomic DNA. TCRdb processed the reads anew with MiXCR; each CDR3 protein has one entry. The profile covers approximately 200,000 distinct CDR3 sequences, with about half appearing a single time and 15% to 20% taken by the ten largest. This clonotype was counted ten times or more. The target antigen is unknown.

J is TRBJ1-5 and V is TRBV2; TRBD1 is a possible D gene (5 bases). The TCR was taken from a human donor with aplastic anemia. The sample was sorted CD4+, CD8+, or CD8+CD57+ T cells (not recorded which) from PBMCs. The CDR3 DNA reads as TGTGCCAGCACCCCCGGGGCAGGGCGCAATCAGCCCCAGCATTTT. Its protein product is CASTPGAGRNQPQHF.